These 4 T cell receptor beta chains came from one sample sequenced in a study of TIL therapy for anti-PD-1-resistant metastatic lung cancer. This was the immunoSEQ v3 assay. TCRdb keeps only in-frame clones here, not all; method: immunoSEQ multiplex PCR. The table shows some 13,000 clones, with approximately 66% occurring only once. Time point indicated: pre-treatment sample, taken before nivolumab and TIL therapy. Pleural nodules or supraclavicular lymph nodes made up most of the excised metastases sampled. The specimen comprised tumor tissue, sampled at baseline. Source of these receptors: a woman between 30 and 79 years old with non-small cell lung cancer.

V gene TRBV7-6 combines with J gene TRBJ2-1, with D perhaps TRBD1 or TRBD2 (5 bases each). Per germline, CDR1 SGHVS and CDR2 FNYEAQ. Trimming removed 2 bases from V and 5 bases from J, with 16 bases in between. This CDR3 has 16 amino acids. The CDR3 DNA sequence: TGTGCCAGCAGCTTACGTCCGGGACGCATACACAATGAGCAGTTCTTC. Translated, it gives CASSLRPGRIHNEQFF.

This clone was detected only a few times. The chain couples TRBV4-1 to TRBJ1-1, with a possible D match to TRBD1 (6 bases). This CDR3 has 15 residues. Germline V CDR1 and CDR2: MGHRA, YSYEKL. Deletions cut 2 bases from V and 1 base from J, with 11 bases between. CDR3 DNA sequence: TGCGCCAGCAGCCAACTTCAGGGGAAGAACACTGAAGCTTTCTTT. Its protein product is CASSQLQGKNTEAFF.

This clone showed up just once. The gene calls are TRBV7-2 and TRBJ2-7, with D tentatively TRBD1 (6 bases). Germline lookup yields CDR1 SGHTA and CDR2 FQGNSA. Trimming shortened V by 0 bases and J by 0 bases, and 9 bases separated the two germline ends. The CDR3 extends over 15 amino acids. The CDR3 reads CASSLAQGFSYEQYF. The CDR3 DNA reads as TGTGCCAGCAGCTTAGCACAGGGTTTCTCCTACGAGCAGTACTTC.

The chain has TRBV15 and TRBJ1-1; no firm D call. CDR3 length: 13 amino acids. Trimming removed 3 bases from V and 1 base from J, with 6 bases in between. The germline V gene has CDR1 LNHNV and CDR2 YYDKDF (reference sequence). CDR3 in DNA: TGTGCCACCAGCAGGGAGGGGAACACTGAAGCTTTCTTT. Encoded protein: CATSREGNTEAFF.